The rows below give T cell receptor beta chains drawn from one sample of a study of blood T cell repertoires in COVID-19. TCRdb's table, derived via immunoSEQ multiplex PCR, lists solely in-frame clones and lacks some. The data contain about 83,000 clones, 75% to 90% of them singletons. Sequenced material: peripheral blood. The receptors were gathered from a woman aged 45 to 65 with active or convalescent COVID-19. Each CDR3 is given without its conserved first and last residue. Each record gives: clone size, V gene, CDR3 protein. Expanded clones get a size class; other rows say once, few or many, or leave the size out.

abundance: .
v_gene: TRBV5-1
CDR3aa: ASSLAGDPSYEQY

abundance: .
v_gene: TRBV9
CDR3aa: ASSVEAGGVTYNEQF

abundance: once
v_gene: TRBV19
CDR3aa: ASSIATLTDTQY

abundance: .
v_gene: TRBV11-2
CDR3aa: ASSQSGNRNEQF

abundance: .
v_gene: TRBV6-5
CDR3aa: ASSYSIQGGTEAF

abundance: .
v_gene: TRBV19
CDR3aa: ASSIGQTGGAGQPQH

abundance: .
v_gene: TRBV19
CDR3aa: ASSMRDRRGGEQY

abundance: .
v_gene: TRBV6-5
CDR3aa: ASSGPGGYT

abundance: .
v_gene: TRBV3-1/TRBV3-2
CDR3aa: ASYHPTSDTQY

abundance: .
v_gene: TRBV6-2/TRBV6-3
CDR3aa: ASSFQGARNEQF

abundance: .
v_gene: TRBV28
CDR3aa: ATRRYGQGNNSPLH

abundance: .
v_gene: TRBV5-4
CDR3aa: ASSFASYNEQF

abundance: few
v_gene: TRBV30
CDR3aa: AWDGVLSYEQY

abundance: once
v_gene: TRBV4-1
CDR3aa: ASSQDWASREQY

abundance: .
v_gene: TRBV11-2
CDR3aa: ASSLDGWGGEETQY

abundance: .
v_gene: TRBV2
CDR3aa: ASKKIVGTMYYGYT

abundance: .
v_gene: TRBV19
CDR3aa: ASTAFQGTAYNEQF

abundance: .
v_gene: TRBV6-5
CDR3aa: ASSYSGTGGNGYT

abundance: .
v_gene: TRBV18
CDR3aa: ASSPRTEAYEQY

abundance: .
v_gene: TRBV9
CDR3aa: ASSVSGTEAGNTIY

abundance: .
v_gene: TRBV6-1
CDR3aa: ASSEEGQVNSPLH

abundance: .
v_gene: TRBV18
CDR3aa: ASSPWFDREGYGYT

abundance: .
v_gene: TRBV19
CDR3aa: ASAGGRSVSGANVLT

abundance: .
v_gene: TRBV4-1
CDR3aa: ASSQGRDFSNQPQH

abundance: .
v_gene: TRBV6-5
CDR3aa: ASSLTGIGNTIY

abundance: .
v_gene: TRBV7-8
CDR3aa: ASRRPGRQGTGELF

abundance: once
v_gene: TRBV6-4
CDR3aa: ASSEQGDEQF

abundance: .
v_gene: TRBV6-5
CDR3aa: ASSYSQTRGQETQY

abundance: .
v_gene: TRBV18
CDR3aa: ASSPVTSGDNEQF

abundance: once
v_gene: TRBV7-2
CDR3aa: ASGRQGDEKLF

abundance: .
v_gene: TRBV6-5
CDR3aa: ASSYSGTGLNQPQH

abundance: .
v_gene: TRBV2
CDR3aa: ASTPSRTGPVRAF

abundance: .
v_gene: TRBV5-1
CDR3aa: ASAQERWETEAF

abundance: .
v_gene: TRBV5-8
CDR3aa: ASSPGLQETQY

abundance: .
v_gene: TRBV4-3
CDR3aa: ASSQRLAEETQY

abundance: .
v_gene: TRBV5-8
CDR3aa: ASSEGQGAREKLF